These T cell receptor beta chains were read from a single sample in a study of OX40 agonist ivuxolimab in advanced cancers. This table comes from immunoSEQ multiplex PCR, and its TCRdb copy is limited to in-frame clones, with some not included. The sample has some 84,000 clones; 92% are singletons. Specimen: CD4+ or CD8+ T cells sorted from blood, collected in a trial of the OX40 agonist ivuxolimab. Receptors originate from an adult with an advanced solid tumor such as melanoma, head and neck, liver or kidney cancer. Each CDR3 is given with its conserved first and last residue. The D gene is left open where the match is weak. Clone size is not always given. Where it is, it says once, few, many or a class for expanded clones.

d_gene	abundance	v_gene	j_gene	len	CDR3aa	CDR3nt
.	.	TRBV25-1	TRBJ1-6	15	CASERGTVGNSPLHF	TGTGCCAGCGAACGGGGTACAGTGGGCAATTCACCCCTCCACTTT
TRBD1	.	TRBV5-1	TRBJ2-3	13	CASSLLPGQGEYF	TGCGCCAGCAGCTTGCTTCCGGGACAGGGTGAGTATTTT
.	.	TRBV27	TRBJ2-7	15	CASRPLVQGRAPEYF	TGTGCCAGCAGGCCCTTAGTACAGGGACGGGCCCCTGAGTACTTC
TRBD1	.	TRBV19	TRBJ1-5	15	CASTTGTGGYQPQHF	TGTGCCAGTACCACCGGGACAGGGGGCTATCAGCCCCAGCATTTT
.	.	TRBV13	TRBJ2-1	15	CASSLGGQGSNEQFF	TGTGCCAGCAGCTTAGGGGGGCAGGGGAGCAATGAGCAGTTCTTC
.	.	TRBV5-4	TRBJ2-3	12	CASRFGGDTQYF	TGTGCCAGCAGATTTGGCGGGGATACGCAGTATTTT
TRBD1	.	TRBV13	TRBJ1-5	15	CASSLGTGTVQPQHF	TGTGCCAGCAGCTTAGGGACAGGGACTGTTCAGCCCCAGCATTTT
TRBD1	.	TRBV5-6	TRBJ1-2	14	CASSWGTANYGYTF	TGTGCCAGCAGCTGGGGGACAGCTAACTATGGCTACACCTTC
TRBD1	.	TRBV5-4	TRBJ1-2	14	CASSLDRGSYGYTF	TGTGCCAGCAGCTTGGACAGGGGGTCGTATGGCTACACCTTC
.	.	TRBV5-6	TRBJ1-2	16	CASSFYPGSGGSGYTF	TGTGCCAGCAGCTTTTACCCAGGTTCGGGGGGCTCTGGCTACACCTTC
.	.	TRBV12-5	TRBJ2-5	12	CASGLFKETQYF	TGTGCTAGTGGTTTGTTTAAGGAGACCCAGTACTTC
.	.	TRBV6-6	TRBJ2-7	10	CATGDGEQYF	TGTGCCACCGGAGACGGCGAGCAGTACTTC
.	.	TRBV11-2	TRBJ2-5	15	CASRGGVGTQETQYF	TGTGCCAGCAGGGGGGGCGTGGGGACACAAGAGACCCAGTACTTC
TRBD1	.	TRBV28	TRBJ1-2	15	CASSLTGGAYYGYTF	TGTGCCAGCAGTCTGACAGGGGGCGCCTACTATGGCTACACCTTC
.	.	TRBV19	TRBJ2-7	14	CASSIVESSYEQYF	TGTGCCAGTAGTATAGTTGAGAGCTCCTACGAGCAGTACTTC
TRBD1	.	TRBV19	TRBJ2-7	13	CASSQSQGSEQYF	TGTGCCAGTAGTCAATCACAGGGGAGCGAGCAGTACTTC
.	.	TRBV6-5	TRBJ2-5	14	CASSPDKYQETQYF	TGTGCCAGCAGTCCAGACAAGTACCAAGAGACCCAGTACTTC
TRBD1	.	TRBV6-4	TRBJ2-3	15	CASSDRTGGTDTQYF	TGTGCCAGCAGTGACCGCACAGGGGGTACAGATACGCAGTATTTT
TRBD2	.	TRBV2	TRBJ2-7	14	CASTGLAGAFEQYF	TGTGCCAGCACCGGACTAGCGGGGGCATTTGAGCAGTACTTC
.	.	TRBV6-6	TRBJ2-7	15	CASSLRDTVSYEQYF	TGTGCCAGCAGTTTAAGGGACACCGTCTCCTACGAGCAGTACTTC
TRBD1	.	TRBV30	TRBJ1-2	15	CAWSEGTGSNYGYTF	TGTGCCTGGAGTGAGGGGACAGGGTCTAACTATGGCTACACCTTC
TRBD2	.	TRBV7-6	TRBJ2-3	15	CASSLVAGGSDTQYF	TGTGCCAGCAGCTTAGTTGCGGGGGGATCAGATACGCAGTATTTT
TRBD1	.	TRBV6-1	TRBJ1-6	15	CASSGRQGDSSPLHF	TGTGCCAGCAGCGGACGACAGGGGGACAGTTCACCCCTCCACTTT
.	.	TRBV5-8	TRBJ1-5	15	CASSLARGGNQPQHF	TGTGCCAGCAGCTTGGCAAGGGGAGGGAATCAGCCCCAGCATTTT
.	.	TRBV4-1	TRBJ1-6	14	CASSQERPNSPLHF	TGCGCCAGCAGCCAAGAGAGGCCTAATTCACCCCTCCACTTT
.	.	TRBV7-6	TRBJ1-1	12	CASSDTNTEAFF	TGTGCCAGCAGCGACACGAACACTGAAGCTTTCTTT
TRBD1	.	TRBV4-1	TRBJ2-1	15	CASSLGQGDYNEQFF	TGCGCCAGCAGCCTCGGACAGGGCGACTACAATGAGCAGTTCTTC
TRBD1	.	TRBV7-6	TRBJ2-7	14	CASSLTGVAYEQYF	TGTGCCAGCAGCTTGACAGGGGTCGCCTACGAGCAGTACTTC
.	.	TRBV7-2	TRBJ2-7	15	CASSWTQVPTYEQYF	TGTGCCAGCAGCTGGACGCAGGTCCCGACCTACGAGCAGTACTTC
.	.	TRBV13	TRBJ1-1	15	CASSGSYEGFTEAFF	TGTGCCAGCAGCGGTAGCTACGAGGGGTTCACTGAAGCTTTCTTT
TRBD1	once	TRBV13	TRBJ2-3	17	CASSPGGTGMNTDTQYF	TGTGCCAGCAGCCCAGGAGGGACAGGGATGAACACAGATACGCAGTATTTT
.	.	TRBV7-9	TRBJ2-5	16	CASSPRSGPTEETQYF	TGTGCCAGCAGCCCGAGGAGCGGGCCGACGGAAGAGACCCAGTACTTC
TRBD1	once	TRBV7-2	TRBJ1-3	18	CASSPRNRWTGGQDTIYF	TGTGCCAGCAGCCCGCGCAACCGATGGACAGGCGGGCAAGACACCATATATTTT
TRBD2	.	TRBV11-3	TRBJ2-7	17	CASSLSLHRDGGYEQYF	TGTGCCAGCAGCTTATCCCTCCACCGGGACGGGGGGTACGAGCAGTACTTC
TRBD1	.	TRBV6-1	TRBJ2-7	15	CASPSTGTGDYEQYF	TGTGCCAGTCCCTCTACCGGGACAGGGGATTACGAGCAGTACTTC
TRBD1	.	TRBV27	TRBJ1-5	15	CASSTRGLDNQPQHF	TGTGCCAGCAGTACCAGGGGGCTAGACAATCAGCCCCAGCATTTT
.	.	TRBV25-1	TRBJ2-5	15	CASSESGDGRETQYF	TGTGCCAGCAGTGAATCGGGGGATGGTCGAGAGACCCAGTACTTC